One and the same sample provided the 28 T cell receptor beta chains below, sequenced in a study of CD8+ T cells in alopecia areata. RNA was extracted and reverse transcribed into cDNA as the sequencing template. Using immunoSEQ multiplex PCR, the repertoire was profiled, and TCRdb retains in-frame clones only, with some absent. The data hold about 200,000 clones, with 58% observed a single time. Regarding treatment: oral pan-JAK inhibitor, 5-10 mg twice daily. Material: CD4+ T cells sorted from blood, obtained at week 24, from a patient treated with tofacitinib. The source is a human donor with alopecia areata.

Note on this clone: Other DNA sequences in the same sample also yield this CDR3. The chain couples TRBV7-2 to TRBJ2-3, with 9 bases fitting TRBD1. The germline V gene has CDR1 SGHTA and CDR2 FQGNSA. The V segment lost 1 base and the J segment 4 bases; nucleotides outside the gene matches: 0. The CDR3 contains 14 residues. CDR3 nucleotides: TGTGCCAGCAGCTTAGGACAGGGGGCAGATACGCAGTATTTT. Its protein product is CASSLGQGADTQYF. The full variable domain, with the rest looked up from reference TRBV7-2 and TRBJ2-3, is GAGVSQSPSNKVTEKGKDVELRCDPISGHTALYWYRQSLGQGLEFLIYFQGNSAPDKSGLPSDRFSAERTGGSVSTLTIQRTQQEDSAVYLCASSLGQGADTQYFGPGTRLTVL.

This clone was detected once. This chain joins TRBV4-3 and TRBJ2-3; D unresolved. The V end lost 3 bases, the J end lost 0 bases, and 7 bases lay between the germline ends. The CDR3 runs 14 residues. Germline CDR1 and CDR2: LGHNA and YSLEER. The CDR3 nucleotides read TGCGCCAGCAGCCAGAGTCGGAGCACAGATACGCAGTATTTT. This codes for CASSQSRSTDTQYF.

This chain joins TRBV5-6 and TRBJ2-3, with TRBD2 matching 12 bases. Germline V gene sequence: CDR1 SGHDT, CDR2 YYEEEE. This CDR3 has 17 residues. V dropped 2 bases and J dropped 1; count of bases not matched to a gene: 5. CDR3 nucleotide sequence: TGTGCCAGCAGCTTAAGGACTAGCGGGACCGGCACAGATACGCAGTATTTT. This translates into CASSLRTSGTGTDTQYF.

A few counts support this clone. The CDR3 sequence: CASSLGDPTDTQYF. The CDR3 DNA is TGCGCCAGCAGCTTGGGGGACCCCACAGATACGCAGTATTTT. The genes are TRBV5-1 and TRBJ2-3; TRBD1 or TRBD2 may be the D gene (5 bases each). Looked up from germline, CDR1 is SGHRS and CDR2 is YFSETQ. This CDR3 region has 14 residues. Trimming shortened V by 0 bases and J by 2 bases, and 7 bases separated the two germline ends. The full variable domain, its missing parts supplied by reference TRBV5-1 and TRBJ2-3, is KAGVTQTPRYLIKTRGQQVTLSCSPISGHRSVSWYQQTPGQGLQFLFEYFSETQRNKGNFPGRFSGRQFSNSRSEMNVSTLELGDSALYLCASSLGDPTDTQYFGPGTRLTVL.

This chain joins TRBV5-4 and TRBJ1-6, with TRBD1 as a possible D gene (6 bases). Per the germline V gene, CDR1 is SGHNT and CDR2 is YYREEE (reference sequence). The CDR3 sequence is 13 residues long. V lost 7 bases and J 8 bases, leaving 13 bases between the germline ends. This CDR3 reads CASWDTRDSPLHF. DNA for the CDR3: TGTGCCAGCTGGGACACCCGGGATTCACCCCTCCACTTT.

The chain is built from TRBV5-1 and TRBJ2-1; D is unresolved. CDR3 size: 14 residues. V lost 4 bases to trimming and J lost 2 bases, with 10 bases between them. CDR1 is SGHRS, CDR2 YFSETQ, per germline. In nucleotides, the CDR3 is TGCGCCAGCAGCGCTGGCGGACCCTACAATGAGCAGTTCTTC. This codes for CASSAGGPYNEQFF. The full variable domain, in which reference TRBV5-1 and TRBJ2-1 provide the parts outside the CDR3, is KAGVTQTPRYLIKTRGQQVTLSCSPISGHRSVSWYQQTPGQGLQFLFEYFSETQRNKGNFPGRFSGRQFSNSRSEMNVSTLELGDSALYLCASSAGGPYNEQFFGPGTRLTVL.

The V call is TRBV4-2, the J call TRBJ2-5, with D perhaps matching TRBD2 (6 bases). Germline CDR1 and CDR2: LGHNA and YNFKEQ. The CDR3 covers 14 residues. Deletions cut 1 base from V and 5 bases from J, with 11 bases between. CDR3 region: CASSQGSSVETQYF. The CDR3 DNA follows: TGTGCCAGCAGCCAAGGGTCTAGCGTCGAGACCCAGTACTTC.

The chain employs TRBV7-8 and TRBJ1-1; unclear D gene. The V gene lost 6 bases and the J gene lost 2 bases, with 7 bases spanning the gap. The germline V gene encodes CDR1 SGHVS and CDR2 FQNEAQ. This CDR3 is 12 amino acids long. CDR3 loop: CASRRDNTEAFF. The CDR3, as DNA: TGTGCCAGCAGGCGGGATAACACTGAAGCTTTCTTT.

This clone was seen at least ten times. V usage is TRBV19 and J usage is TRBJ2-5, with 8 nucleotides matching TRBD1. Unmatched junction bases numbered 1, after V lost 9 bases and J lost 1 base. The CDR3 consists of 12 residues. The germline V gene encodes CDR1 LNHDA and CDR2 SQIVND (reference sequence). The CDR3 DNA is TGTGCCAGCAGGGGGCTCCAAGAGACCCAGTACTTC. It specifies CASRGLQETQYF.

This clone was counted once. This chain joins TRBV28 and TRBJ2-4; D possibly corresponds to TRBD2 (5 bases). Germline lookup yields CDR1 MDHEN and CDR2 SYDVKM. The V end lost 6 bases, the J end lost 0 bases, and 12 bases lay between the germline ends. The CDR3 is 15 residues long. CDR3 nucleotides: TGTGCCAGCAGCAGGACTGTTTTAGCCAAAAACATTCAGTACTTC. Translating it yields CASSRTVLAKNIQYF.

This clone was recorded a few times. V is TRBV4-1 and J is TRBJ2-5; the D gene is possibly TRBD1 (7 bases). V was shortened by 0 bases and J by 5 bases, with 34 bases between the two germline ends. Germline CDR1 and CDR2: MGHRA and YSYEKL. This CDR3 has 22 residues. CDR3 loop: CASSQDAGRGSVAAIQWETQYF. For the CDR3, the DNA is TGCGCCAGCAGCCAAGATGCTGGCAGGGGGTCGGTAGCGGCAATCCAATGGGAGACCCAGTACTTC.

V usage is TRBV30 and J usage is TRBJ2-7; weak D call: TRBD2 (5 bases). The CDR3 contains 15 residues. Germline V gene data show CDR1 as GTSNPN and CDR2 as SVGIG (reference sequence). Trimming left V 0 bases short and J 3 bases short, with 15 bases between. Here the CDR3 reads CAWSVGSPQVYEQYF. In nucleotides, the CDR3 is TGTGCCTGGAGTGTAGGGAGCCCTCAAGTCTACGAGCAGTACTTC.

This clone was detected once. The chain uses TRBV10-3 and TRBJ2-1; D ambiguous. The CDR3 covers 11 residues. Germline CDR1 ENHRY, CDR2 SYGVKD. The V end was cut by 4 bases, the J end by 9 bases, with 7 bases between. CDR3 DNA sequence: TGTGCCATCAGTGCGAAAACTGAGCAGTTCTTC. Translating it yields CAISAKTEQFF.

V gene TRBV11-2 combines with J gene TRBJ1-2; TRBD1 matches at 7 bases. V lost 6 bases, J lost 1 base, and 8 bases stayed unmatched. CDR1 and CDR2 from the germline V gene are SGHAT and FQNNGV. The CDR3 sequence is 15 residues long. In DNA, the CDR3 is TGTGCCAGCAGTGCCCAAGGGGGCGGTAACTATGGCTACACCTTC. This translates into CASSAQGGGNYGYTF.

This clone was recorded a few times. The V and J genes are TRBV7-9 and TRBJ2-1, with 10 bases identical to TRBD2. V lost 5 bases and J lost 5; bases outside the gene matches: 6. The CDR3 spans 15 residues. CDR1 is SEHNR, CDR2 FQNEAQ, per germline (reference sequence). The CDR3 region has the DNA TGTGCCAGCAGCCGGACTAGCGGAGCCGACAATGAGCAGTTCTTC. This sequence encodes CASSRTSGADNEQFF.

The rearrangement links TRBV4-3 to TRBJ2-3, with no clear D. This CDR3 spans 16 amino acids. V was shortened by 0 bases and J by 2 bases, with 12 bases between the two germline ends. The germline gives CDR1 LGHNA, CDR2 YSLEER. CDR3 protein: CASSQDARPSTDTQYF. In nucleotides, the CDR3 is TGCGCCAGCAGCCAAGATGCTCGACCCTCCACAGATACGCAGTATTTT.

This clone was counted ten times or more. The J gene is TRBJ2-7, the V gene TRBV5-1; D may match TRBD1 or TRBD2 (6 bases each). The germline V gene encodes CDR1 SGHRS and CDR2 YFSETQ. The CDR3 is made up of 16 amino acids. Trimming shortened V by 4 bases and J by 4 bases, and 21 bases separated the two germline ends. The CDR3 here is CASSPGAGTIGYEQYF. The CDR3 coding sequence is TGCGCCAGCAGCCCAGGGGCGGGGACAATCGGGTACGAGCAGTACTTC.

The CDR3 DNA reads as TGTGCCTGGGAAGGACAGGGGGCAGAGACCCAGTACTTC. This translates into CAWEGQGAETQYF. This chain uses TRBV30 with TRBJ2-5; the match to TRBD1 covers 11 bases. Losses at the gene ends were 5 bases for V and 4 bases for J; bases not matched to a gene: 3. Germline lookup yields CDR1 GTSNPN and CDR2 SVGIG (reference sequence). The CDR3 totals 13 residues. The full variable domain, completed using reference TRBV30 and TRBJ2-5, is SQTIHQWPATLVQPVGSPLSLECTVEGTSNPNLYWYRQAAGRGLQLLFYSVGIGQISSEVPQNLSASRPQDRQFILSSKKLLLSDSGFYLCAWEGQGAETQYFGPGTRLLVL.

The V call is TRBV7-2, the J call TRBJ2-7, with a weak D call TRBD1 (6 bases). The CDR3 is 14 amino acids. Trimming stripped 3 bases from V and 4 bases from J, with 13 bases between. The germline V gene has CDR1 SGHTA and CDR2 FQGNSA. The CDR3 DNA is TGTGCCAGCAGCTTGCAAAGAACAGGGTACGAGCAGTACTTC. Translation gives CASSLQRTGYEQYF.

This clone was counted only a few times. The gene calls are TRBV28 and TRBJ2-7; 7 nucleotides match TRBD1. V shed 6 bases, J shed 4 bases, and the junction held 15 bases outside the gene matches. Per germline, CDR1 MDHEN and CDR2 SYDVKM. The length of the CDR3 is 16 residues. This CDR3 reads CASRPTGAPYGYEQYF. The CDR3, as DNA: TGTGCCAGCAGACCCACAGGGGCCCCATACGGTTACGAGCAGTACTTC.

In DNA, the CDR3 is TGCGCCAGCAGCTCCGACAGGGTAGGCACAGATACGCAGTATTTT. It codes for CASSSDRVGTDTQYF. V is TRBV5-1 and J is TRBJ2-3, with TRBD1 matching 7 bases. The germline CDR1 and CDR2 sequences are SGHRS and YFSETQ. V shed 3 bases and J 1 base; nucleotides not matched to a gene: 5. CDR3 length: 15 residues.

This clone has just a few counts. This chain connects TRBV7-2 to TRBJ1-5; no clear D gene. Germline V CDR1 and CDR2: SGHTA, FQGNSA. The CDR3 sequence is 13 residues long. V lost 3 bases to trimming and J lost 4 bases, with 7 bases between them. CDR3 in amino acids: CASSFDLNQPQHF. The CDR3 nucleotides read TGTGCCAGCAGCTTTGACCTGAATCAGCCCCAGCATTTT.

This clone was recorded only once. This chain joins TRBV2 and TRBJ1-2; 7 positions match TRBD1. The CDR3 is made up of 13 amino acids. The germline V gene encodes CDR1 SNHLY and CDR2 FYNNEI. V was clipped by 9 bases and J by 7 bases; unmatched bases: 11. CDR3 loop: CARDFGQGGGYTF. CDR3 bases: TGTGCCAGGGACTTCGGGCAGGGGGGTGGCTACACCTTC. The entire variable domain, with the rest obtained from reference TRBV2 and TRBJ1-2, is as follows: EPEVTQTPSHQVTQMGQEVILRCVPISNHLYFYWYRQILGQKVEFLVSFYNNEISEKSEIFDDQFSVERPDGSNFTLKIRSTKLEDSAMYFCARDFGQGGGYTFGSGTRLTVV.

The genes are TRBV7-2 and TRBJ2-3; D gene ambiguous. Trimming left V 3 bases short and J 8 bases short, with 6 bases between. CDR1 and CDR2 (germline): SGHTA, FQGNSA. This CDR3 spans 11 amino acids. The CDR3 nucleotides are TGTGCCAGCAGCTTTTTTCGTACGCAGTATTTT. Protein product: CASSFFRTQYF.

Remarks on this clone: Different DNA sequences within this sample yield the same CDR3. This rearrangement joins TRBV7-2 to TRBJ2-7; TRBD1 might be the D (6 bases). Germline values: CDR1 SGHTA, CDR2 FQGNSA. Trimming left V 3 bases short and J 1 base short, with 7 bases between. The CDR3 sequence is 13 residues long. CDR3 residues: CASSLDRSYEQYF. The CDR3 DNA sequence: TGTGCCAGCAGCTTGGACAGATCCTACGAGCAGTACTTC.

There are many counts of this clone. The chain couples TRBV14 to TRBJ2-1; perhaps TRBD2 as D (5 bases). Trimming cost V 1 base and J 5 bases, with 9 bases left between them. The V gene's germline CDR1 is SGHDN and CDR2 FVKESK. The CDR3 totals 14 residues. CDR3 protein: CASSQVPSNNEQFF. Written as DNA, the CDR3 is TGTGCCAGCAGCCAAGTTCCTAGCAACAATGAGCAGTTCTTC.

The CDR3 nucleotides are TGTGCCACCAGCAGAGAGGCGCACCCGAGCAATGGCTACACCTTC. Amino acid sequence: CATSREAHPSNGYTF. The rearrangement uses TRBV15 and TRBJ1-2; D not certain. CDR3 size: 15 residues. Deletions cut 0 bases from V and 6 bases from J, with 14 bases between. The germline CDR1 and CDR2 sequences are LNHNV and YYDKDF (reference sequence). Drawing the rest from reference TRBV15 and TRBJ1-2, the complete variable domain is DAMVIQNPRYQVTQFGKPVTLSCSQTLNHNVMYWYQQKSSQAPKLLFHYYDKDFNNEADTPDNFQSRRPNTSFCFLDIRSPGLGDTAMYLCATSREAHPSNGYTFGSGTRLTVV.

In this sample, this clone turned up a few times. J is TRBJ2-4 and V is TRBV29-1, with D possibly TRBD2 on 6 matching bases. CDR1 is SQVTM and CDR2 is ANQGSEA in the germline V gene. The V and J ends lost 1 base and 1 base respectively, with 17 bases between them. This CDR3 is 17 amino acids long. The CDR3 bases are TGCAGCGTTGAAGTCTTCCTAGCGTTGACGGCCAAAAACATTCAGTACTTC. Its protein is CSVEVFLALTAKNIQYF.